This T cell receptor (beta chain) was identified during a study of blood T cell repertoires in COVID-19. Some clones are missing from TCRdb's copy, which holds only in-frame ones; the method was immunoSEQ multiplex PCR. The sample has 250,000 to 300,000 clones, 70% to 90% seen once. Germline V gene sequence: CDR1 SGHAT, CDR2 FQNNGV. This CDR3 is built from 13 residues. V trimming: 1 base; J trimming: 12 bases; junction bases outside the gene matches: 8. The specimen sequenced was peripheral blood. This clonotype was sampled from a woman aged 70-85 years with acute or convalescent COVID-19. V is TRBV11-2 and J is TRBJ1-1, with TRBD1 matching over 7 bases. This CDR3 is CASSLGRGGETFF. CDR3 nucleotide sequence: TGTGCCAGCAGCTTAGGTCGAGGGGGCGAAACTTTCTTT.